The 16 T cell receptor beta chains below come from one sample, sequenced in a study of beta chain features in type 1 diabetes. What was sequenced were expressed TCRB transcripts, since all of the isolated RNA had been reverse transcribed. TCRdb's copy holds only in-frame clones and misses some; the assay was immunoSEQ multiplex PCR. This repertoire shows about 240,000 clones, 25% to 30% found once; its top ten account for 3.5% to 4.5%. The sequenced sample was central memory CD4+ T cells from blood. Source of these receptors: a man between 25 and 39 years old in good health.

The chain combines TRBV30 with TRBJ2-5; D uncertain. This CDR3 comprises 12 residues. Between the trimmed V and J ends, which lost 1 base and 5 bases, there was a span of 8 bases. Germline CDR1 is GTSNPN and CDR2 is SVGIG (reference sequence). The CDR3 loop reads CAWSEGAETQYF. DNA for the CDR3: TGTGCCTGGAGTGAAGGAGCGGAGACCCAGTACTTC.

There are a few counts of this clone. This rearrangement joins TRBV7-9 to TRBJ2-1, with a possible D match to TRBD2 (6 bases). Germline V gene sequence: CDR1 SEHNR, CDR2 FQNEAQ (reference sequence). Trimming took off 1 base at V and 7 bases at J, with 14 bases between the two ends. The CDR3 runs to 15 residues. The CDR3 nucleotides are TGTGCCAGCAGCTTAGAATTGGGCGGGAAGAATGAGCAGTTCTTC. Encoded protein: CASSLELGGKNEQFF.

This clone was recorded at least ten times. The chain is built from TRBV11-2 and TRBJ2-3, with 8 bases identical to TRBD2. This CDR3 spans 15 amino acids. The trim removed 5 bases at V and 4 bases at J, leaving 8 bases unmatched. The germline V gene encodes CDR1 SGHAT and CDR2 FQNNGV. The CDR3 reads CASSLRSGSSDTQYF. The CDR3 DNA reads TGTGCCAGCAGCCTCCGGAGCGGGAGTTCAGATACGCAGTATTTT.

This clone was observed a few times. V and J are TRBV2 and TRBJ1-6; 10 bases line up with TRBD1. V gave up 6 bases and J gave up 9 bases; unmatched junction bases: 11. CDR1 SNHLY and CDR2 FYNNEI come from the germline V gene. This CDR3 spans 16 amino acids. The CDR3 reads CASSTGQGISGSPLHF. For the CDR3, the DNA is TGTGCCAGCAGCACGGGACAGGGGATATCAGGTTCACCCCTCCACTTT.

This clone came up a few times. This sequence joins TRBV19 and TRBJ2-3, with 7 bases matching TRBD2. V lost 3 bases to trimming and J lost 2 bases; unmatched junction nucleotides: 5. Looked up from germline, CDR1 is LNHDA and CDR2 is SQIVND (reference sequence). CDR3 size: 15 residues. The CDR3 is CASSMVRGITDTQYF. In nucleotides, the CDR3 is TGTGCCAGTAGTATGGTGCGGGGGATCACAGATACGCAGTATTTT.

The CDR3 DNA is TGTGCCAGCAGCTCCGGGGGCCCCTACGAGCAGTACTTC. It yields the protein CASSSGGPYEQYF. The chain uses TRBV7-2 and TRBJ2-7; tentatively, D is TRBD1 or TRBD2 (6 bases each). From germline, CDR1 is SGHTA and CDR2 FQGNSA. V was pared by 4 bases and J by 2 bases, with 9 bases between. This CDR3 contains 13 residues.

The V gene is TRBV28, the J gene TRBJ2-5; D possibly corresponds to TRBD2 (6 bases). Trimming removed 5 bases from V and 4 bases from J, with 17 bases in between. CDR1 is MDHEN, CDR2 SYDVKM, per germline. The CDR3 consists of 15 residues. The CDR3, as DNA: TGTGCCAGCAGTCGAGTCGGGAGAAGTCCAGAGACCCAGTACTTC. Amino acid sequence: CASSRVGRSPETQYF.

The genes are TRBV5-1 and TRBJ2-1, with 8 bases identical to TRBD1. Germline-derived CDR1 and CDR2 are SGHRS and YFSETQ. The CDR3 runs 13 residues. Trimming took 4 bases from V and 7 from J; bases not matched to a gene: 4. Here the CDR3 reads CASSADRANEQFF. CDR3 in DNA: TGCGCCAGCAGCGCGGACAGGGCGAATGAGCAGTTCTTC.

The chain uses TRBV30 and TRBJ2-7; TRBD1 is a possible D gene (6 bases). Germline loops: CDR1 GTSNPN, CDR2 SVGIG (reference sequence). V shed 4 bases and J shed 3 bases, with 16 bases lying between them. This CDR3 contains 14 residues. CDR3 region: CAWTPSWGLYEQYF. The CDR3 nucleotides read TGTGCCTGGACCCCCTCATGGGGGCTCTACGAGCAGTACTTC.

The V call is TRBV18, the J call TRBJ2-1; the D gene could be TRBD1 or TRBD2 (6 bases each). The CDR3 loop spans 13 amino acids. Germline V gene sequence: CDR1 KGHSH, CDR2 LQKENI. The V end lost 6 bases, the J end lost 7 bases, and 13 bases lay between the germline ends. The CDR3 sequence is CASSRGLSNEQFF. The CDR3 DNA is TGTGCCAGCTCTCGGGGGCTTTCTAATGAGCAGTTCTTC.

This clone was counted only a few times. The chain recombines TRBV7-2 with TRBJ2-3; 11 nucleotides match TRBD2. Germline V CDR1 and CDR2: SGHTA, FQGNSA. The CDR3 covers 15 residues. V gave up 4 bases and J gave up 4 bases; unmatched junction bases: 4. CDR3 sequence reads: CASSYSGREADTQYF. The DNA of the CDR3 is TGTGCCAGCAGCTATAGCGGGAGGGAGGCAGATACGCAGTATTTT.

The rearrangement uses TRBV7-2 and TRBJ2-1; D is unclear. The CDR3 consists of 11 residues. V lost 3 bases and J lost 7, with 4 bases in between. Germline V gene lookup returns CDR1 SGHTA and CDR2 FQGNSA. The CDR3 bases are TGTGCCAGCAGCTTGATAAATGAGCAGTTCTTC. Its protein product is CASSLINEQFF.

This clone was counted a few times. Distinct nucleotide sequences in the sample also encode this CDR3. The chain joins TRBV5-5 to TRBJ2-5; D not certain. The V and J ends lost 4 bases and 5 bases respectively, with 9 bases between them. This CDR3 comprises 12 residues. Germline values: CDR1 SGHKS, CDR2 YYEKEE (reference sequence). The CDR3 region has the DNA TGTGCCAGCAGCCTTCGCCTGGAGACCCAGTACTTC. Translating gives CASSLRLETQYF.

The chain recombines TRBV29-1 with TRBJ2-2; D might be TRBD1 (6 bases). The CDR3 has 16 residues. V was shortened by 1 base and J by 6 bases, with 18 bases between the two germline ends. Germline V gene lookup returns CDR1 SQVTM and CDR2 ANQGSEA. The CDR3 DNA sequence: TGCAGCGTTGAAGTACAGGGTATTATTTTCGCCGGGGAGCTGTTTTTT. This translates into CSVEVQGIIFAGELFF.

This clone appeared a few times. This chain links TRBV28 with TRBJ2-4; D is perhaps TRBD2 (5 bases). Per germline, CDR1 MDHEN and CDR2 SYDVKM. The CDR3 is made up of 15 amino acids. V was pared by 5 bases and J by 1 base, with 12 bases between. This chain's CDR3 is CASSRPGVAKNIQYF. CDR3 bases: TGTGCCAGCAGTCGTCCCGGGGTTGCCAAAAACATTCAGTACTTC.

This chain links TRBV9 with TRBJ2-1, with 7 nucleotides matching TRBD2. CDR3 length: 16 amino acids. Germline V gene lookup returns CDR1 SGDLS and CDR2 YYNGEE. Trimming took 4 bases from V and 5 from J; bases not matched to a gene: 12. The CDR3 here is CASSPGGSLRDNEQFF. For the CDR3, the DNA is TGTGCCAGCAGCCCTGGCGGGAGTTTGAGAGACAATGAGCAGTTCTTC.